These 29 T cell receptor beta chains were sequenced from one sample in a study of cytomegalovirus exposure and HLA in healthy donors. The repertoire was sequenced with immunoSEQ multiplex PCR; TCRdb's copy has only in-frame clones and lacks some. Of around 150,000 clones in the sample, about nine tenths were seen once. The material sequenced was PBMCs. The origin of the receptors is a woman in her late teens or twenties in good health and CMV-seropositive.

The chain has TRBV10-3 and TRBJ2-7, with 9 bases fitting TRBD2. This CDR3 is 15 amino acids long. The germline V gene encodes CDR1 ENHRY and CDR2 SYGVKD. Germline trimming cut 3 bases from V and 5 bases from J; bases unmatched to any gene: 8. CDR3 residues: CAISDPEVAGDEQYF. Written as DNA, the CDR3 is TGTGCCATCAGTGACCCCGAGGTAGCGGGAGACGAGCAGTACTTC.

The chain uses TRBV5-1 and TRBJ2-7; possible D gene TRBD2, 6 bases. This CDR3 spans 14 amino acids. Germline V CDR1 and CDR2: SGHRS, YFSETQ. With 4 bases removed from V and 3 bases from J, the gap between germline ends came to 14 bases. CDR3 region: CASSLTGTLYEQYF. The DNA of the CDR3 is TGCGCCAGCAGCCTCACCGGGACTCTCTACGAGCAGTACTTC.

V is TRBV29-1 and J is TRBJ1-2; 10 bases are shared with TRBD1. The CDR3 covers 13 residues. Trimming removed 6 bases from V and 4 bases from J; junction bases left unmatched: 5. Per germline, CDR1 SQVTM and CDR2 ANQGSEA. CDR3 coding DNA: TGCAGCGTAGGACAGGGGGAGGTCTATGGCTACACCTTC. Protein sequence: CSVGQGEVYGYTF.

This clone was seen a single time. The rearrangement joins TRBV4-2 to TRBJ2-1, with D possibly matching TRBD2 (5 bases). Trimming took off 0 bases at V and 9 bases at J, with 12 bases between the two ends. CDR3 length: 14 amino acids. Germline values: CDR1 LGHNA, CDR2 YNFKEQ. As DNA, the CDR3 is TGTGCCAGCAGCCAAGAGAAAGCGGTTGGTGAGCAGTTCTTC. Residues: CASSQEKAVGEQFF.

The CDR3 DNA reads as TGTGCCAGTAGCCTTAGGGGATACAATGAGCAGTTCTTC. This gives the protein CASSLRGYNEQFF. The gene calls are TRBV19 and TRBJ2-1, with D perhaps matching TRBD1 (5 bases). Trimming stripped 6 bases from V and 4 bases from J, with 10 bases between. Germline assignment: CDR1 LNHDA and CDR2 SQIVND (reference sequence). The CDR3 loop spans 13 amino acids.

The chain combines TRBV11-3 with TRBJ1-1; D is unresolved. Trimming took off 8 bases at V and 0 bases at J, with 10 bases between the two ends. This CDR3 has 13 amino acids. CDR1 and CDR2 (germline): SGHNT, YENEEA. In DNA form, the CDR3 reads TGTGCCAGCGGACCGGGAGTGAACACTGAAGCTTTCTTT. This encodes CASGPGVNTEAFF.

The chain uses TRBV27 and TRBJ2-1, with TRBD1 as a possible D gene (8 bases). V was shortened by 10 bases and J by 4 bases, with 17 bases between the two germline ends. CDR1 and CDR2 from the germline V gene are MNHEY and SMNVEV (reference sequence). This CDR3 region has 14 residues. The CDR3 nucleotides read TGTGCCACCCAGGGGGCGGGGGCATACAATGAGCAGTTCTTC. Protein product: CATQGAGAYNEQFF.

This sequence joins TRBV29-1 and TRBJ1-2, with no clear D. The germline V gene encodes CDR1 SQVTM and CDR2 ANQGSEA. V was shortened by 6 bases and J by 4 bases, with 15 bases between the two germline ends. The CDR3 length is 13 residues. The CDR3 region is CSVLWPVAYGYTF. CDR3 DNA sequence: TGCAGCGTCCTCTGGCCAGTCGCCTATGGCTACACCTTC. Using reference TRBV29-1 and TRBJ1-2 for the parts outside the CDR3, the full variable domain is SAVISQKPSRDICQRGTSLTIQCQVDSQVTMMFWYRQQPGQSLTLIATANQGSEATYESGFVIDKFPISRPNLTFSTLTVSNMSPEDSSIYLCSVLWPVAYGYTFGSGTRLTVV.

This clone has just one count. The genes are TRBV9 and TRBJ1-1; possibly TRBD1 for D (5 bases). V was pared by 4 bases and J by 6 bases, with 16 bases between. This CDR3 has 14 amino acids. The germline V gene has CDR1 SGDLS and CDR2 YYNGEE. CDR3 coding DNA: TGTGCCAGCAGCTACGGGGACGGCGGGGCTGAAGCTTTCTTT. As protein: CASSYGDGGAEAFF.

Only one count was recorded for this clone. The chain joins TRBV10-3 to TRBJ2-1, with TRBD1 matching 8 bases. CDR3 length: 13 amino acids. The germline V gene has CDR1 ENHRY and CDR2 SYGVKD. V dropped 2 bases and J dropped 6; count of bases not matched to a gene: 0. The chain's CDR3 is CAISEDRGNEQFF. As DNA, the CDR3 is TGTGCCATCAGTGAGGACAGGGGCAATGAGCAGTTCTTC.

The gene calls are TRBV30 and TRBJ1-1; D possibly corresponds to TRBD1 (6 bases). This CDR3 is built from 11 residues. Germline V CDR1 and CDR2: GTSNPN, SVGIG (reference sequence). With 2 bases removed from V and 8 bases from J, the gap between germline ends came to 9 bases. CDR3 nucleotide sequence: TGTGCCTGGAGTCTCGGACAGGAAGCTTTCTTT. This sequence encodes CAWSLGQEAFF.

The sample holds many counts of this clone. The chain links TRBV6-4 to TRBJ2-1; D is undetermined. CDR1 MRHNA and CDR2 SNTAGT come from the germline V gene. Trimming took off 0 bases at V and 10 bases at J, with 10 bases between the two ends. CDR3 length: 13 residues. CDR3: CASSDSTSGEQFF. The CDR3 DNA follows: TGTGCCAGCAGTGACTCGACTTCCGGGGAGCAGTTCTTC.

This clone has a handful of counts. The rearrangement uses TRBV18 and TRBJ1-1; 7 bases are shared with TRBD1. Germline V gives CDR1 KGHSH, CDR2 LQKENI. The CDR3 runs 13 residues. The J segment lost 6 bases and the V segment lost 3 bases, leaving 4 bases of the junction unmatched. The CDR3 region has the DNA TGTGCCAGCTCACCCGACAGGGTTTCTGAAGCTTTCTTT. Protein sequence: CASSPDRVSEAFF.

The chain combines TRBV5-5 with TRBJ2-5; 7 bases are shared with TRBD1. V lost 4 bases to trimming and J lost 5 bases; unmatched junction nucleotides: 5. Germline loops: CDR1 SGHKS, CDR2 YYEKEE (reference sequence). There are 13 residues in the CDR3. The CDR3 spells CASSGTVLETQYF. DNA of the CDR3: TGTGCCAGCAGCGGGACAGTCTTGGAGACCCAGTACTTC. The whole variable domain, filled in from reference TRBV5-5 and TRBJ2-5, reads DAGVTQSPTHLIKTRGQQVTLRCSPISGHKSVSWYQQVLGQGPQFIFQYYEKEERGRGNFPDRFSARQFPNYSSELNVNALLLGDSALYLCASSGTVLETQYFGPGTRLLVL.

The chain is built from TRBV2 and TRBJ2-7, with a possible D match to TRBD1 (6 bases). V was shortened by 1 base and J by 5 bases, with 12 bases between the two germline ends. Germline values: CDR1 SNHLY, CDR2 FYNNEI. This CDR3 region has 14 residues. Here the CDR3 DNA reads TGTGCCAGCAGTGAAGACAGGGTCAAGGACGAGCAGTACTTC. Its protein product is CASSEDRVKDEQYF. The full variable domain, in which reference TRBV2 and TRBJ2-7 provide the parts outside the CDR3, is EPEVTQTPSHQVTQMGQEVILRCVPISNHLYFYWYRQILGQKVEFLVSFYNNEISEKSEIFDDQFSVERPDGSNFTLKIRSTKLEDSAMYFCASSEDRVKDEQYFGPGTRLTVT.

V is TRBV30 and J is TRBJ2-7; 7 positions match TRBD1. Germline-derived CDR1 and CDR2 are GTSNPN and SVGIG (reference sequence). This CDR3 contains 14 residues. V dropped 4 bases and J dropped 2; count of bases not matched to a gene: 8. The CDR3 DNA reads as TGTGCCTGGACCCCACAGGGGATCCCCTACGAGCAGTACTTC. The encoded protein is CAWTPQGIPYEQYF.

The chain links TRBV5-4 to TRBJ1-4; possibly TRBD1 for D (6 bases). Germline V gene lookup returns CDR1 SGHNT and CDR2 YYREEE (reference sequence). The CDR3 consists of 15 residues. Trimming pared 4 bases from V and 8 bases from J, leaving 18 bases between. CDR3 DNA sequence: TGTGCCAGCAGCCCAGGGGTATCGGGTTTCGAAAAACTGTTTTTT. Translated: CASSPGVSGFEKLFF.

The sample holds one count of this clone. The V gene is TRBV2, the J gene TRBJ1-5, with 10 bases matching TRBD1. With 5 bases clipped from V and 6 bases from J, the junction kept 7 bases outside the gene matches. Germline V gives CDR1 SNHLY, CDR2 FYNNEI. The CDR3 length is 15 residues. This CDR3 reads CASSPTGGFGQPQHF. CDR3 DNA: TGTGCCAGCAGTCCGACAGGGGGCTTTGGTCAGCCCCAGCATTTT.

Turning to this clone: Distinct nucleotide sequences in the sample also encode this CDR3. The chain has TRBV5-6 and TRBJ1-1; possible D gene TRBD1, 6 bases. The germline gives CDR1 SGHDT, CDR2 YYEEEE. This CDR3 has 14 residues. V dropped 2 bases and J dropped 0 bases, with 8 bases sitting between them. CDR3 sequence (DNA): TGTGCCAGCAGCTTCGAGGGGGTGAACACTGAAGCTTTCTTT. Translating it yields CASSFEGVNTEAFF. Together with reference TRBV5-6 and TRBJ1-1, the CDR3 gives the full variable domain: DAGVTQSPTHLIKTRGQQVTLRCSPKSGHDTVSWYQQALGQGPQFIFQYYEEEERQRGNFPDRFSGHQFPNYSSELNVNALLLGDSALYLCASSFEGVNTEAFFGQGTRLTVV.

The chain uses TRBV10-3 and TRBJ2-5; tentative D call: TRBD1 (8 bases). Per the germline V gene, CDR1 is ENHRY and CDR2 is SYGVKD. The CDR3 spans 14 residues. The germline V and J ends were trimmed by 2 bases and 4 bases, with 11 bases remaining between them. The CDR3 sequence: CAISENRGGETQYF. Here the CDR3 DNA reads TGTGCCATCAGTGAGAACAGGGGGGGAGAGACCCAGTACTTC.

The rearrangement joins TRBV5-1 to TRBJ2-3; D gene uncertain. The germline V gene has CDR1 SGHRS and CDR2 YFSETQ. Trimming took off 3 bases at V and 13 bases at J, with 15 bases between the two ends. CDR3 length: 12 amino acids. CDR3 loop: CASSYLADMEYF. The CDR3 nucleotides are TGCGCCAGCAGCTATTTGGCGGATATGGAGTATTTT.

The chain has TRBV10-2 and TRBJ1-5; TRBD1 is a possible D gene (5 bases). The CDR3 runs 13 residues. In germline, CDR1 is WSHSY, CDR2 SAAADI. With 6 bases removed from V and 4 bases from J, the gap between germline ends came to 10 bases. The CDR3 bases are TGCGCCAGCAGAATAGGGGTAAATCAGCCCCAGCATTTT. This codes for CASRIGVNQPQHF.

The rearrangement joins TRBV28 to TRBJ1-5; weak D call: TRBD1 (5 bases). The length of the CDR3 is 15 residues. Germline CDR1 is MDHEN and CDR2 is SYDVKM. V was clipped by 6 bases and J by 4 bases, with 16 bases between them. As DNA, the CDR3 is TGTGCCAGCAGCAATATTCAGGGTGGGAATCAGCCCCAGCATTTT. Translated: CASSNIQGGNQPQHF.

CDR3 in DNA: TGTGCCAGCAGCTTAGAGGTGGGAGTGTACGAGCAGTACTTC. Its translation is CASSLEVGVYEQYF. The chain employs TRBV7-6 and TRBJ2-7, with D perhaps TRBD2 (5 bases). The V gene's germline CDR1 is SGHVS and CDR2 FNYEAQ. The CDR3 has 14 amino acids. Trimming pared 1 base from V and 4 bases from J, leaving 11 bases between.

The CDR3, as DNA: TGTGCCTGGAGTGTAGGGCTAGCGGCGTACCAAGAGACCCAGTACTTC. Residues: CAWSVGLAAYQETQYF. The genes are TRBV30 and TRBJ2-5, with 7 nucleotides matching TRBD2. V shed 0 bases, J shed 0 bases, and the junction held 7 bases outside the gene matches. In germline, CDR1 is GTSNPN, CDR2 SVGIG (reference sequence). This CDR3 contains 16 residues.

This chain connects TRBV5-1 to TRBJ2-7; TRBD1 agrees at 7 bases. V trimming: 3 bases; J trimming: 3 bases; junction bases outside the gene matches: 6. Per germline, CDR1 SGHRS and CDR2 YFSETQ. The CDR3 length is 14 residues. The CDR3 region is CASSSKWDSYEQYF. The CDR3, as DNA: TGCGCCAGCAGCTCCAAATGGGACAGCTACGAGCAGTACTTC.

V is TRBV11-2 and J is TRBJ2-7; tentative D call: TRBD1 (6 bases). Germline loops: CDR1 SGHAT, CDR2 FQNNGV. The V end lost 5 bases, the J end lost 0 bases, and 14 bases lay between the germline ends. The CDR3 has 15 residues. The chain's CDR3 is CASSLAQGSSYEQYF. The CDR3 region has the DNA TGTGCCAGCAGCCTTGCTCAGGGGAGCTCCTACGAGCAGTACTTC.

The chain uses TRBV5-1 and TRBJ2-3; 9 bases match TRBD2. Unmatched junction bases numbered 4, after V lost 0 bases and J lost 2 bases. Germline CDR1 and CDR2: SGHRS and YFSETQ. This CDR3 region has 16 residues. CDR3 loop: CASSLGVAGDTDTQYF. The DNA of the CDR3 is TGCGCCAGCAGCTTGGGTGTAGCGGGGGACACAGATACGCAGTATTTT.

This chain joins TRBV5-1 and TRBJ2-3; 8 bases are shared with TRBD2. The V and J ends lost 0 bases and 3 bases, in that order; junction bases with no gene match: 3. CDR3 length: 15 residues. Germline CDR1 is SGHRS and CDR2 is YFSETQ. For the CDR3, the DNA is TGCGCCAGCAGCTTGGGCGGACTAGCAACAGATACGCAGTATTTT. It is translated as CASSLGGLATDTQYF.